This TCR beta chain appears in the sequencing data of a study of cytotoxic CD8 clonotypes in ibrutinib-treated CLL. Background on the study: Response samples were drawn at a median of about twelve months of treatment, range 6 to 36.

The assay was immunoSEQ multiplex PCR, and TCRdb's table has in-frame clones only and misses some. The top ten clones hold 7.6% of a sample with 150,000 or so clones, 75% to 85% of them seen once. The CDR3 covers 14 residues. CDR1 and CDR2 (germline): LNHDA, SQIVND (reference sequence). V was trimmed by 7 bases and J by 7 bases, leaving 20 bases between them. The source of this sequence is a human donor with chronic lymphocytic leukemia. The rearrangement links TRBV19 to TRBJ2-7, with D possibly matching TRBD2 (7 bases). The specimen comprised PBMCs, sampled after 36 months of ibrutinib treatment. The CDR3 reads CASILGGDLWEQYF. CDR3 in DNA: TGTGCCAGTATCCTAGGGGGGGATCTCTGGGAGCAGTACTTC.